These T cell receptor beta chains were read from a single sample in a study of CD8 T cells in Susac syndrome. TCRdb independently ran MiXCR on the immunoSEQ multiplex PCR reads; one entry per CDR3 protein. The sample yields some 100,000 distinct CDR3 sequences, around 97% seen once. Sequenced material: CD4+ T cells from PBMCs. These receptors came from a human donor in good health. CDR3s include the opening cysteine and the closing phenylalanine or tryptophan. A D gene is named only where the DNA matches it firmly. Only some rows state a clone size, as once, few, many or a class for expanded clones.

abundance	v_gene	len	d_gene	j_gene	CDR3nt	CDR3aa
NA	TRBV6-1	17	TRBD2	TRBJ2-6	TGTGCCAGCAGCCTGGCGGGGGGCGGATCTGGGGCCAACGTCCTGACTTTC	CASSLAGGGSGANVLTF
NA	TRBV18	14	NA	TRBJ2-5	TGTGCCAGCTCCGCCACCCAACTCCAAGAGACCCAGTACTTC	CASSATQLQETQYF
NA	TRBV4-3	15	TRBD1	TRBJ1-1	TGCGCCAGCAGCCAAGGACAGGGGTTGGGCACTGAAGCTTTCTTT	CASSQGQGLGTEAFF
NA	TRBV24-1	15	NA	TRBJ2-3	TGTGCCACTGGACAGAGAGCTACTAGCACAGATACGCAGTATTTT	CATGQRATSTDTQYF
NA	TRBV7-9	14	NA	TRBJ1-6	TGTGCCAGCAGCGGCGAACAGGTTAACTCACCCCTCCACTTT	CASSGEQVNSPLHF
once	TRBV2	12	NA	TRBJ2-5	TGTGCCAGTTTGAAGGGGATCGAGACCCAGTACTTC	CASLKGIETQYF
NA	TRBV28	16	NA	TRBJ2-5	TGTGCCAGCAGTTTGGGGCGATCGGCGGGGCAAGAGACCCAGTACTTC	CASSLGRSAGQETQYF
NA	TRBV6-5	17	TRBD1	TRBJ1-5	TGTGCCAGCAGTTCAGGGACAGGGAGTATTAGCAATCAGCCCCAGCATTTT	CASSSGTGSISNQPQHF
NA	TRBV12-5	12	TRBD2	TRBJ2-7	TGTGCTAGTGGTCCCTTAGCGGGCGAGCAGTACTTC	CASGPLAGEQYF
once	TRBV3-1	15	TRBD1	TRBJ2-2	TGTGCCAGCAGCCAAGGCAGACAGGGCCCCGGGGAGCTGTTTTTT	CASSQGRQGPGELFF
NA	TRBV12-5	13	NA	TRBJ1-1	TGTGCTAGTGGCCTAACAGGGTCCACTGAAGCTTTCTTT	CASGLTGSTEAFF
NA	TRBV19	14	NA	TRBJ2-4	TGTGCCAGTAGAGAGGTCTTAGCCAAAAACATTCAGTACTTC	CASREVLAKNIQYF
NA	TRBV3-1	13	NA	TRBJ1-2	TGTGCCAGCAGCCAAGAATTGCGGTATGGCTACACCTTC	CASSQELRYGYTF
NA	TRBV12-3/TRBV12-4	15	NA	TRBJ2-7	TGTGCCAGCAGGCCCCAATCCGGAGGGACGTACGAGCAGTACTTC	CASRPQSGGTYEQYF
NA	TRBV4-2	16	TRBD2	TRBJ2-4	TGTGCCAGCAGCCAAGAACTAGCGGGAGACTCTAACATTCAGTACTTC	CASSQELAGDSNIQYF
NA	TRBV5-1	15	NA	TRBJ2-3	TGCGCCAGCAGCCAAGGGTGGGGAAGCACAGATACGCAGTATTTT	CASSQGWGSTDTQYF
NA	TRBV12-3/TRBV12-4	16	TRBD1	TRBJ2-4	TGTGCCAGCAGTCCAACAGGGGAACTAGCCAAAAACATTCAGTACTTC	CASSPTGELAKNIQYF
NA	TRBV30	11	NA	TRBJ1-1	TGTGTAGCGCGGGAAAACACTGAAGCTTTCTTT	CVARENTEAFF
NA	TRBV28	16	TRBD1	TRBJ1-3	TGTGCCAGCAGTTCCCCAGGGGGACCTTCTGGAAACACCATATATTTT	CASSSPGGPSGNTIYF
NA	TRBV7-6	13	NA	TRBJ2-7	TGTGCCAGCAGCTTACGGGGCTCCTACGAGCAGTACTTC	CASSLRGSYEQYF
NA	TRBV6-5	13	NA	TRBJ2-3	TGTGCCAACACCACAGGGTTTGCAGATACGCAGTATTTT	CANTTGFADTQYF
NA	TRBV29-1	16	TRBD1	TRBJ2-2	TGCAGCGTCATACTGACAGGGTCCCTATTTACCGGGGAGCTGTTTTTT	CSVILTGSLFTGELFF
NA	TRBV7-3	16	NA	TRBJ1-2	TGTGCCAGCAGCTTAAGGACCCGACCGGACCTCTATGGCTACACCTTC	CASSLRTRPDLYGYTF
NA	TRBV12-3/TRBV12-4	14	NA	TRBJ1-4	TGTGCCAGCAGTCCCGTCGGGGTAAAGGAAAAACTGTTTTTT	CASSPVGVKEKLFF
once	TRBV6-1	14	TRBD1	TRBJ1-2	TGTGCCAGCAGAGAGGACAGGGGGCATCTTGGCTACACCTTC	CASREDRGHLGYTF
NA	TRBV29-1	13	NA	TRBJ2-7	TGCAGCGTAGAGGAACGGGGGTTCTCCGAGCAGTACTTC	CSVEERGFSEQYF
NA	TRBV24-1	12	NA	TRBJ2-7	TGTGCCACCAGTGATTCCACGGGGGAGCAGTACTTC	CATSDSTGEQYF
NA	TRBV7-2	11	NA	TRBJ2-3	TGTGCCAGCAGCTTACTCAATACGCAGTATTTT	CASSLLNTQYF
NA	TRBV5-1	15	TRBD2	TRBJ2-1	TGCGCCAGCAGCTTGGTCGCGGGAGGGCCTGTTGAGCAGTTCTTC	CASSLVAGGPVEQFF
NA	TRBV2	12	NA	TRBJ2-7	TGTGCCAGCAGTGAGGGTCGCCGCGAGCAGTACTTC	CASSEGRREQYF
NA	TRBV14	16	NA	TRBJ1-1	TGTGCCAGCAGCCAAGATCGGGGGCGCGGGAACACTGAAGCTTTCTTT	CASSQDRGRGNTEAFF
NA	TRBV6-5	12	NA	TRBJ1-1	TGTGCCAGCAGCCAACGGTCCACTGAAGCTTTCTTT	CASSQRSTEAFF
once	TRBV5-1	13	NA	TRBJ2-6	TGCGCCAGCACGGCGGCTGGGGCCAACGTCCTGACTTTC	CASTAAGANVLTF
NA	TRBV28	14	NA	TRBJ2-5	TGTGCCAGCAGTCCCGACAGGAGGGGAGAGACCCAGTACTTC	CASSPDRRGETQYF
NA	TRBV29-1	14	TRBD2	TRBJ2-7	TGCAGCGTTAGGGGACTATATTTCTCCTCCGAGCAGTACTTC	CSVRGLYFSSEQYF
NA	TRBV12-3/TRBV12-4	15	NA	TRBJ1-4	TGTGCCAGCAGTTCCTCCGGGTCCGGCAATGAAAAACTGTTTTTT	CASSSSGSGNEKLFF
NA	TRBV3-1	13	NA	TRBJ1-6	TGTGCCAGCAGCCAAGCCTACGACGGCAGTATCCACTTT	CASSQAYDGSIHF
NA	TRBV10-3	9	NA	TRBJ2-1	TGTGCCCTGGGGGGGCGGGGGTTCTTC	CALGGRGFF
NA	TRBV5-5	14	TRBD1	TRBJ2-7	TGTGCCAGCAGCCGGGACAGGAGCTCCTACGAGCAGTACTTC	CASSRDRSSYEQYF
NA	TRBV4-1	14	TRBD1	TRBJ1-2	TGCGCCAGCAGCCTCGTGAGGACAGGGTACGGCTACACCTTC	CASSLVRTGYGYTF
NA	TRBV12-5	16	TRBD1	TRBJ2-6	TGTGCTAGTGGTTTGTCCACAGGGGAAGGGGCCAACGTCCTGACTTTC	CASGLSTGEGANVLTF
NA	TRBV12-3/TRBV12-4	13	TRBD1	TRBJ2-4	TGTGCCAGCAGAAGGCTGGCGGGACAGGCGAAGGACTTC	CASRRLAGQAKDF
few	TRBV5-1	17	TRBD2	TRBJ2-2	TGCGCCAGCAGCTCCGGACTAGCGGGGTTCTTCACCGGGGAGCTGTTTTTT	CASSSGLAGFFTGELFF
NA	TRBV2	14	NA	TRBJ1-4	TGTGCCGTGAGACGTAGGGCGAAGAGTGAAAAACTGTTTTTT	CAVRRRAKSEKLFF
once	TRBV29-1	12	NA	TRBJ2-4	TGCAGCGCCTGGACAGACAAAAACATTCAGTACTTC	CSAWTDKNIQYF
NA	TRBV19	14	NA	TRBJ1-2	TGTGCCAGTAGTATCTGGGCAGGGGAGGATGGCTACACCTTC	CASSIWAGEDGYTF